These 27 T cell receptor beta chains originate from one sample sequenced in a study of identical twins. TCRdb re-derived calls from the 5' RACE reads in MiXCR, one entry per CDR3 protein. The sample consists of approximately 150,000 distinct CDR3 sequences, roughly 3.5% of them appearing once. The sample consisted of memory T cells sorted from blood. The receptors here all came from a young man in good health.

This clonotype was observed at least ten times. V gene TRBV20-1 combines with J gene TRBJ2-3, with D possibly matching TRBD2 (7 bases). This CDR3 is built from 14 residues. V gave up 5 bases and J gave up 0 bases, with 12 bases separating them. Germline-derived CDR1 and CDR2 are DFQATT and SNEGSKA (reference sequence). The CDR3 loop reads CSAARGASTDTQYF. In DNA form, the CDR3 reads TGCAGTGCTGCCCGGGGGGCTAGCACAGATACGCAGTATTTT.

This clonotype was detected many times. The chain is built from TRBV6-5 and TRBJ1-4; weak D call: TRBD1 (5 bases). The V end lost 2 bases, the J end lost 1 base, and 8 bases lay between the germline ends. This CDR3 is built from 15 residues. CDR1 and CDR2 from the germline V gene are MNHEY and SVGAGI. The CDR3 here is CASSYTQGTNEKLFF. Written as DNA, the CDR3 is TGTGCCAGCAGTTACACCCAGGGAACTAATGAAAAACTGTTTTTT.

This clonotype has a count of ten or more. The V call is TRBV4-3, the J call TRBJ2-6, with a tentative D call TRBD1 (5 bases). The V end was cut by 0 bases, the J end by 0 bases, with 9 bases between. Germline lookup yields CDR1 LGHNA and CDR2 YSLEER. CDR3 size: 17 residues. The CDR3 sequence is CASSQEGDSSGANVLTF. CDR3 nucleotides: TGCGCCAGCAGCCAAGAGGGTGACAGCTCTGGGGCCAACGTCCTGACTTTC.

This clonotype was found many times. The V gene is TRBV20-1, the J gene TRBJ2-5, with 9 nucleotides matching TRBD2. Trimming removed 5 bases from V and 5 bases from J; junction bases left unmatched: 15. This CDR3 comprises 16 residues. Germline V gene lookup returns CDR1 DFQATT and CDR2 SNEGSKA (reference sequence). DNA of the CDR3: TGCAGTGCTTCGGGACTAGCTGGTTCTGCGCGGGAGACCCAGTACTTC. This sequence encodes CSASGLAGSARETQYF.

In this sample, this clonotype turned up a few times. Since a much larger clone is just one base distant, this may be a read error. The rearrangement joins TRBV4-1 to TRBJ2-7, with D hard to call. The CDR3 has 13 amino acids. V was shortened by 4 bases and J by 4 bases, with 11 bases between the two germline ends. CDR1 and CDR2 from the germline V gene are MGHRA and YSYEKL. CDR3 sequence (DNA): TGCGCCAGCAGCCGGCGAAAAATTTACGAGCAGTACTTC. Its translation: CASSRRKIYEQYF.

This clonotype was recorded at least ten times. CDR3 in amino acids: CASSLYGGPSYEQYF. The CDR3 bases are TGTGCCAGCAGCTTATACGGGGGTCCCTCCTACGAGCAGTACTTC. This chain joins TRBV7-2 and TRBJ2-7, with D perhaps matching TRBD2 (6 bases). CDR1 and CDR2 from the germline V gene are SGHTA and FQGNSA. The V and J ends lost 2 bases and 0 bases respectively, with 11 bases between them. CDR3 length: 15 amino acids.

The sample holds many counts of this clonotype. The chain is built from TRBV3-1 and TRBJ1-4; a weak D match, TRBD1 (5 bases). CDR1 is LGHDT, CDR2 YNNKEL, per germline (reference sequence). The V end lost 0 bases, the J end lost 7 bases, and 15 bases lay between the germline ends. CDR3 length equals 16 residues. The DNA for the CDR3 is TGTGCCAGCAGCCAAGATCTTGGTAGGGGAGGTGAAAAACTGTTTTTT. This translates into CASSQDLGRGGEKLFF.

This clonotype was counted at least ten times. The chain couples TRBV3-1 to TRBJ2-7, with 8 bases fitting TRBD2. Per the germline V gene, CDR1 is LGHDT and CDR2 is YNNKEL (reference sequence). CDR3 size: 14 residues. With V trimmed by 1 base and J by 4 bases, 3 bases remained unmatched. The CDR3 sequence: CASSQASGSYEQYF. The CDR3 DNA reads as TGTGCCAGCAGCCAAGCCAGCGGGAGTTACGAGCAGTACTTC.

The rearrangement joins TRBV10-3 to TRBJ1-3, with D perhaps TRBD1 (5 bases). Germline V gene lookup returns CDR1 ENHRY and CDR2 SYGVKD. CDR3 length equals 13 residues. Deletions cut 6 bases from V and 2 bases from J, with 8 bases between. CDR3 amino acids: CAIRRDAGNTIYF. The CDR3 nucleotides are TGTGCCATCAGGAGGGACGCTGGAAACACCATATATTTT.

In its sample, this clonotype was seen many times. This chain joins TRBV5-5 and TRBJ2-3, with 8 bases lining up with TRBD2. The CDR3 sequence is 16 residues long. Per germline, CDR1 SGHKS and CDR2 YYEKEE (reference sequence). The ends lost 1 base at V and 4 bases at J; junction bases unmatched: 8. CDR3 in DNA: TGTGCCAGCAGCTTGTTCAGCGGGAGTAGGGCAGATACGCAGTATTTT. It translates to CASSLFSGSRADTQYF.

This clonotype was seen many times. The chain carries TRBV9 and TRBJ2-5, with 8 positions matching TRBD2. This CDR3 has 15 residues. Germline trimming cut 0 bases from V and 5 bases from J; bases unmatched to any gene: 6. CDR1 and CDR2 from the germline V gene are SGDLS and YYNGEE. This CDR3 is CASSVGAGVGETQYF. The CDR3 DNA sequence: TGTGCCAGCAGCGTAGGAGCGGGAGTCGGGGAGACCCAGTACTTC.

This clonotype was counted at least ten times. V usage is TRBV4-2 and J usage is TRBJ1-1; a possible D gene is TRBD1 (5 bases). Germline assignment: CDR1 LGHNA and CDR2 YNFKEQ. V lost 0 bases to trimming and J lost 3 bases, with 14 bases between them. The CDR3 spans 16 residues. CDR3 in DNA: TGTGCCAGCAGCCAAGAGGGGGGTATTAGGCACACTGAAGCTTTCTTT. Translated, it gives CASSQEGGIRHTEAFF.

This clonotype was counted at least ten times. The chain is built from TRBV20-1 and TRBJ1-6; D perhaps matches TRBD1 (5 bases). CDR3 length: 15 residues. V gave up 6 bases and J gave up 0 bases, with 12 bases separating them. The germline CDR1 and CDR2 sequences are DFQATT and SNEGSKA (reference sequence). CDR3: CSAGGSSSYNSPLHF. CDR3 in DNA: TGCAGTGCCGGGGGGTCGAGCTCCTATAATTCACCCCTCCACTTT.

In its sample, this clonotype was seen a few times. This sequence joins TRBV3-1 and TRBJ1-2, with TRBD1 matching 9 bases. Germline loops: CDR1 LGHDT, CDR2 YNNKEL (reference sequence). The CDR3 contains 17 residues. V trimming: 4 bases; J trimming: 7 bases; junction bases outside the gene matches: 16. The CDR3 protein is CASSLAVPHRGRVGYTF. The CDR3 region has the DNA TGTGCCAGCAGCCTCGCAGTCCCCCACAGGGGGCGGGTTGGCTACACCTTC.

This clonotype was detected ten times or more. The genes are TRBV20-1 and TRBJ2-5; D remains unclear. The CDR3 is 12 amino acids. V lost 5 bases and J lost 2, with 9 bases in between. Germline V gene lookup returns CDR1 DFQATT and CDR2 SNEGSKA (reference sequence). The DNA for the CDR3 is TGCAGTGCTCTAAGCAGACAAGAGACCCAGTACTTC. Translation gives CSALSRQETQYF.

This clonotype was counted ten times or more. The V gene is TRBV7-2, the J gene TRBJ2-3, with a weak D call TRBD2 (6 bases). Germline V gene sequence: CDR1 SGHTA, CDR2 FQGNSA. Between the trimmed V and J ends, which lost 1 base and 0 bases, there was a span of 11 bases. This CDR3 is built from 16 residues. The CDR3 nucleotides read TGTGCCAGCAGCTTAGGGGCTAGCGTGAGCACAGATACGCAGTATTTT. Translating it yields CASSLGASVSTDTQYF.

There are many counts of this clonotype. The V gene is TRBV2, the J gene TRBJ2-1, with a tentative D call TRBD2 (6 bases). The CDR3 extends over 11 amino acids. In germline, CDR1 is SNHLY, CDR2 FYNNEI. For the CDR3, the DNA is TGTGCTGAGCGGGTTTACAATGAGCAGTTCTTC. This translates into CAERVYNEQFF.

This clonotype was seen at least ten times. The J gene is TRBJ1-2, the V gene TRBV7-2; D is undetermined. Looked up from germline, CDR1 is SGHTA and CDR2 is FQGNSA. Trimming removed 5 bases from V and 2 bases from J, with 9 bases in between. This CDR3 spans 13 amino acids. CDR3 in amino acids: CASSPLGNYGYTF. Here the CDR3 DNA reads TGTGCCAGCAGCCCTCTCGGGAACTATGGCTACACCTTC. The whole variable domain, remainder taken from reference TRBV7-2 and TRBJ1-2, is GAGVSQSPSNKVTEKGKDVELRCDPISGHTALYWYRQSLGQGLEFLIYFQGNSAPDKSGLPSDRFSAERTGGSVSTLTIQRTQQEDSAVYLCASSPLGNYGYTFGSGTRLTVV.

In its sample, this clonotype was seen many times. The CDR3 here is CASSEGIGPNYGYTF. For the CDR3, the DNA is TGTGCCAGCAGTGAAGGAATAGGGCCTAACTATGGCTACACCTTC. The V call is TRBV6-1, the J call TRBJ1-2, with D uncertain. Germline V lookup: CDR1 MNHNS, CDR2 SASEGT. The CDR3 runs to 15 residues. V was trimmed by 1 base and J by 0 bases, leaving 9 bases between them.

This clonotype was seen many times. The V call is TRBV29-1, the J call TRBJ2-7, with 8 bases that match TRBD1. Germline lookup yields CDR1 SQVTM and CDR2 ANQGSEA. The J segment lost 0 bases and the V segment lost 1 base, leaving 5 bases of the junction unmatched. The CDR3 is made up of 15 amino acids. Written as DNA, the CDR3 is TGCAGCGTTGAAGGGGGGGACAGGTCCTCCTACGAGCAGTACTTC. Translation: CSVEGGDRSSYEQYF.

This clonotype was counted many times. The V call is TRBV12-3 or TRBV12-4, the J call TRBJ2-1; D could derive from TRBD1 or TRBD2 (5 bases each). The CDR3 has 15 amino acids. The V end lost 7 bases, the J end lost 3 bases, and 16 bases lay between the germline ends. CDR3 amino acids: CASTVVGAGYNEQFF. The CDR3 bases are TGTGCCAGCACCGTGGTCGGGGCGGGCTACAATGAGCAGTTCTTC.

This clonotype was found many times. The chain combines TRBV5-1 with TRBJ1-2; no definite D call. The V end lost 4 bases, the J end lost 4 bases, and 8 bases lay between the germline ends. CDR1 is SGHRS, CDR2 YFSETQ, per germline. The CDR3 spans 12 residues. The CDR3: CASSAGPYGYTF. CDR3 coding DNA: TGCGCCAGCAGCGCCGGGCCCTATGGCTACACCTTC.

For this clonotype: Possible read error: a much larger clone is one base away. The rearrangement uses TRBV12-3 or TRBV12-4 and TRBJ2-7; possibly TRBD1 for D (6 bases). The J call is in doubt because the DNA end fits TRBJ2-1 better. The CDR3 sequence is 14 residues long. CDR3 sequence (DNA): TGTGCCAGCAGCCCACAGGGAACTCCGCTCGAGCAGTTCTTC. It yields the protein CASSPQGTPLEQFF.

A few counts support this clonotype. V is TRBV2 and J is TRBJ2-1; 11 nucleotides align to TRBD2. From germline, CDR1 is SNHLY and CDR2 FYNNEI. The CDR3 has 13 residues. Germline trimming cut 11 bases from V and 2 bases from J; bases unmatched to any gene: 2. The CDR3 region is CAVSGRAYNEQFF. Here the CDR3 DNA reads TGTGCCGTTAGCGGGAGGGCCTACAATGAGCAGTTCTTC. Drawing the rest from reference TRBV2 and TRBJ2-1, the complete variable domain is EPEVTQTPSHQVTQMGQEVILRCVPISNHLYFYWYRQILGQKVEFLVSFYNNEISEKSEIFDDQFSVERPDGSNFTLKIRSTKLEDSAMYFCAVSGRAYNEQFFGPGTRLTVL.

This clonotype has more than one count but fewer than ten. V usage is TRBV5-1 and J usage is TRBJ1-1; a weak D match, TRBD1 (6 bases). The germline gives CDR1 SGHRS, CDR2 YFSETQ. The V end lost 2 bases, the J end lost 4 bases, and 15 bases lay between the germline ends. This CDR3 has 15 residues. The CDR3: CASSFGGLGATEAFF. CDR3 in DNA: TGCGCCAGCAGCTTTGGGGGATTGGGGGCCACTGAAGCTTTCTTT.

This clonotype was picked up many times. The chain recombines TRBV5-4 with TRBJ2-5; tentatively, D is TRBD1 or TRBD2 (5 bases each). CDR3 size: 14 residues. V lost 2 bases and J lost 7, with 15 bases in between. CDR1 and CDR2 (germline): SGHNT, YYREEE (reference sequence). CDR3 loop: CASSLGEMRVTQYF. The CDR3 DNA reads as TGTGCCAGCAGCTTAGGGGAGATGAGGGTGACCCAGTACTTC.

This clonotype was counted at least ten times. In DNA, the CDR3 is TGTGCCAGCAGCCAACTCACAGGGATTAACACTGAAGCTTTCTTT. It encodes CASSQLTGINTEAFF. This rearrangement joins TRBV4-2 to TRBJ1-1, with a weak D call TRBD1 (6 bases). Trimming removed 2 bases at V and 2 bases at J, with 12 bases between. This CDR3 is 15 amino acids long. Germline-derived CDR1 and CDR2 are LGHNA and YNFKEQ.